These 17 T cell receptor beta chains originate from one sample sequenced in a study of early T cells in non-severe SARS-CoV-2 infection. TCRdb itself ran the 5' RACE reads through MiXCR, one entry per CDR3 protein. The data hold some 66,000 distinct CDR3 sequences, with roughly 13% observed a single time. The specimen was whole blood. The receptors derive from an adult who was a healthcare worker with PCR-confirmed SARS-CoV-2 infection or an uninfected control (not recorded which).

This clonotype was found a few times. This CDR3 is CASAGFTAAPRGTPQHF. CDR3 bases: TGTGCCAGCGCGGGTTTTACGGCAGCACCCAGGGGGACGCCCCAGCATTTT. The gene calls are TRBV28 and TRBJ1-5; 7 bases fit TRBD1. The CDR3 is made up of 17 amino acids. Germline trimming cut 8 bases from V and 9 bases from J; bases unmatched to any gene: 22. CDR1 and CDR2 from the germline V gene are MDHEN and SYDVKM.

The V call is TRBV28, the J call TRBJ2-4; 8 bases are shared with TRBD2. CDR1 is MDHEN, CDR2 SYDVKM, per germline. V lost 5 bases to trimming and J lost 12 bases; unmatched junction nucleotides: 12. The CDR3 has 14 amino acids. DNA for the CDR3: TGTGCCAGCAGTCCCCTCGGGACTAGTATTGGTCAGTACTTC. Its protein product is CASSPLGTSIGQYF. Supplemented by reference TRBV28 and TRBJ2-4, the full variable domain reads DVKVTQSSRYLVKRTGEKVFLECVQDMDHENMFWYRQDPGLGLRLIYFSYDVKMKEKGDIPEGYSVSREKKERFSLILESASTNQTSMYLCASSPLGTSIGQYFGAGTRLSVL.

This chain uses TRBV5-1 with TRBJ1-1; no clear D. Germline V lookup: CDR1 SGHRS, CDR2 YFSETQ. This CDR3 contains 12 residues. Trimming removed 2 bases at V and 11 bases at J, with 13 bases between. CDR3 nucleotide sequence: TGCGCCAGCAGCTTATCCCGTCAGAAGGCTTTCTTT. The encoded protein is CASSLSRQKAFF.

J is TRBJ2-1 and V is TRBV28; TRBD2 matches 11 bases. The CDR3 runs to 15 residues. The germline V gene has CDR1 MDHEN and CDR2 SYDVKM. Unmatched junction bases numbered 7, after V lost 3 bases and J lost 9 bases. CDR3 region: CASSLNSGRASEQFF. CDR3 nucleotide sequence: TGTGCCAGCAGTTTGAATAGCGGGAGGGCCAGTGAGCAGTTCTTC.

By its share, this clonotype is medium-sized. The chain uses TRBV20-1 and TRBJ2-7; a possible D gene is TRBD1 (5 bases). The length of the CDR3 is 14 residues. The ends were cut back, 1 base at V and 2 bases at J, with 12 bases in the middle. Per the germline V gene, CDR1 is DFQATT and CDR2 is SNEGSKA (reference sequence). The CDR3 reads CSARVPPTAYEQYF. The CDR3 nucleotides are TGCAGTGCTAGAGTACCTCCGACAGCCTACGAGCAGTACTTC.

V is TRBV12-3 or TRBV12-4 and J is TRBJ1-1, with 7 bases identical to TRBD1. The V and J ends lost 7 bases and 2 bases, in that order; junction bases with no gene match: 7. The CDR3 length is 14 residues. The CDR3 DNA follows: TGTGCCAGCAAATTAGGGACAGCTAACACTGAAGCTTTCTTT. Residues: CASKLGTANTEAFF.

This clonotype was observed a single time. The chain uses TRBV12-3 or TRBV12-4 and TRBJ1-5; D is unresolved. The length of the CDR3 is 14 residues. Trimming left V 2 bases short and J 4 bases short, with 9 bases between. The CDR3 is CASSLTTSNQPQHF. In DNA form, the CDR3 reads TGTGCCAGCAGTTTAACGACATCGAATCAGCCCCAGCATTTT.

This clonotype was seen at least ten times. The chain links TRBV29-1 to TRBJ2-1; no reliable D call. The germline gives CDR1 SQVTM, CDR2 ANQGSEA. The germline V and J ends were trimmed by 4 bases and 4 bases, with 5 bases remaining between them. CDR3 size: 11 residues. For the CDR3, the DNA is TGCAGCGTTGGAACGTACAATGAGCAGTTCTTC. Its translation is CSVGTYNEQFF.

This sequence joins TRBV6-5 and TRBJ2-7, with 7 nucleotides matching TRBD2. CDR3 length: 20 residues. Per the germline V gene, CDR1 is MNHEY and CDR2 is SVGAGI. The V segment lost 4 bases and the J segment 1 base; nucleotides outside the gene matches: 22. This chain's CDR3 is CASSSRRRSTSAVRSYEQYF. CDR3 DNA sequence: TGTGCCAGCAGTTCCCGCAGAAGAAGCACTAGCGCAGTTAGGTCCTACGAGCAGTACTTC.

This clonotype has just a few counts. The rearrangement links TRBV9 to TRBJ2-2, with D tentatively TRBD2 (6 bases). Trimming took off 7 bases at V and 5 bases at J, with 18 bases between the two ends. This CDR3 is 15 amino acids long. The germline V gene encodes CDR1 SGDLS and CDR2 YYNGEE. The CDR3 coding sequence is TGTGCCAGCTCCACCCCAGCGGGCGGTACCGGGGAGCTGTTTTTT. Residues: CASSTPAGGTGELFF.

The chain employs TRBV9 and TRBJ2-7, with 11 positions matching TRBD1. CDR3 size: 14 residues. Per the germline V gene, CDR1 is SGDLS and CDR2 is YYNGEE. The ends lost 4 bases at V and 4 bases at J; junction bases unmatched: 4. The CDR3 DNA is TGTGCCAGCAGCCCCCGGGACAGGGGGTACGAGCAGTACTTC. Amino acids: CASSPRDRGYEQYF. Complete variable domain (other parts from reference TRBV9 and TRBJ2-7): DSGVTQTPKHLITATGQRVTLRCSPRSGDLSVYWYQQSLDQGLQFLIQYYNGEERAKGNILERFSAQQFPDLHSELNLSSLELGDSALYFCASSPRDRGYEQYFGPGTRLTVT.

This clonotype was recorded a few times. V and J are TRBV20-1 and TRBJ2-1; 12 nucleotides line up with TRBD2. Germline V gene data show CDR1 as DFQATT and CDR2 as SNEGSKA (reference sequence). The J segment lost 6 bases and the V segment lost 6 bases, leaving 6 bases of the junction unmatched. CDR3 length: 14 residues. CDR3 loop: CSATGTSGFNEQFF. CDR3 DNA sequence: TGCAGTGCCACAGGGACTAGCGGGTTCAATGAGCAGTTCTTC.

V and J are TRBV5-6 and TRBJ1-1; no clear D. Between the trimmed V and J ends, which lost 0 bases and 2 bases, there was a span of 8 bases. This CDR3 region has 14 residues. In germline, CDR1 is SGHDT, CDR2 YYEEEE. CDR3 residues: CASSLGPRNTEAFF. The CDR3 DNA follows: TGTGCCAGCAGCTTGGGACCGAGAAACACTGAAGCTTTCTTT.

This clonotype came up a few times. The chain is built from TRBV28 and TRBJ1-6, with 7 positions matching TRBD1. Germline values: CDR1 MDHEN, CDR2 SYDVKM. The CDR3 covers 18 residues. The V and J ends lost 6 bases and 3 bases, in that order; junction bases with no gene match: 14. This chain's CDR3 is CASSASPGGRVYNSPLHF. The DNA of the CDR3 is TGTGCCAGCAGCGCCTCTCCAGGGGGAAGGGTCTATAATTCACCCCTCCACTTT.

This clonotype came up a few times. The CDR3 loop is CASSLTHWELFF. The CDR3 DNA sequence: TGTGCCAGCAGTTTAACCCATTGGGAGCTGTTTTTT. V and J are TRBV28 and TRBJ2-2, with D unresolved. Germline V gives CDR1 MDHEN, CDR2 SYDVKM. There are 12 residues in the CDR3. V lost 2 bases, J lost 9 bases, and 7 bases lay in between.

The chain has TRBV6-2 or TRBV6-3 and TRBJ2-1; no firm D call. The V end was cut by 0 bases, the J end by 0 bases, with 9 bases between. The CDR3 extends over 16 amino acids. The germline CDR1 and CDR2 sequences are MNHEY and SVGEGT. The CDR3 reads CASSYSRSSSYNEQFF. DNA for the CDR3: TGTGCCAGCAGTTACTCGAGGTCTAGCTCCTACAATGAGCAGTTCTTC.

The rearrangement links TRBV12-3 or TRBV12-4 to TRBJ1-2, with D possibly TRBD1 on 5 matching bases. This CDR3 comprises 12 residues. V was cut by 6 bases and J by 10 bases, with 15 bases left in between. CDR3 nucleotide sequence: TGTGCCAGCAGGTCCGGGACCATTTACTACACCTTC. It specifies CASRSGTIYYTF.